The T cell receptor (beta chain) under discussion was sequenced for a study of cytomegalovirus exposure and HLA in healthy donors. Study-level results: Reports credit the classifier with highly specific, highly sensitive diagnosis of cytomegalovirus status.

Profiling relied on immunoSEQ multiplex PCR, and the TCRdb table lists in-frame clones only, not all of them. The data contain approximately 210,000 clones, around 88% of them singletons. Of note for this clone: Its target is not known.

The donors were part of the validation cohort, which consisted of over a hundred subjects and was separate from the first cohort of several hundred subjects. Germline lookup yields CDR1 MDHEN and CDR2 SYDVKM. V dropped 0 bases and J dropped 7; count of bases not matched to a gene: 8. The CDR3 is 15 residues long. V is TRBV28 and J is TRBJ2-7; 8 bases agree with TRBD1. Input material: PBMCs. This clonotype was obtained from a woman aged 18-29 years in good health and CMV-seronegative. CDR3 sequence reads: CASSLCPGQVKEQYF. CDR3 in DNA: TGTGCCAGCAGTTTATGCCCGGGACAGGTGAAAGAGCAGTACTTC. The variable domain in full, completed from reference TRBV28 and TRBJ2-7, reads DVKVTQSSRYLVKRTGEKVFLECVQDMDHENMFWYRQDPGLGLRLIYFSYDVKMKEKGDIPEGYSVSREKKERFSLILESASTNQTSMYLCASSLCPGQVKEQYFGPGTRLTVT.